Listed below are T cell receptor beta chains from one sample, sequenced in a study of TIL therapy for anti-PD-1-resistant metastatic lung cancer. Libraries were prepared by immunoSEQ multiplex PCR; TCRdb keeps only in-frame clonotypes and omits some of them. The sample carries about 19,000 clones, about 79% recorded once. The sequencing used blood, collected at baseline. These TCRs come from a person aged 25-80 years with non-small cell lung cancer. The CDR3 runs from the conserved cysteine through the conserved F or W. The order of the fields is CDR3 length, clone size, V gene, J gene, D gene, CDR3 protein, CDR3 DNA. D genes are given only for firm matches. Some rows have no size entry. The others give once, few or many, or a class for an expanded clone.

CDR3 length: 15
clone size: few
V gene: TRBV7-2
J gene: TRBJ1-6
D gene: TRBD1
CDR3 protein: CASSASGGGSSPLHF
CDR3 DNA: TGTGCCAGCAGCGCCTCAGGGGGCGGGAGTTCACCCCTCCACTTT

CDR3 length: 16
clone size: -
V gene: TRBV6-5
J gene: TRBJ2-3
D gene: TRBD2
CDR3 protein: CASSYHIAGATDTQYF
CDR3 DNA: TGTGCCAGCAGTTACCACATAGCGGGGGCCACAGATACGCAGTATTTT

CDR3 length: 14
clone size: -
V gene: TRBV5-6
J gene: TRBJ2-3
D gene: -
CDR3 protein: CASSLGIGTDTQYF
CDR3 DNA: TGTGCCAGCAGCTTGGGGATAGGCACAGATACGCAGTATTTT

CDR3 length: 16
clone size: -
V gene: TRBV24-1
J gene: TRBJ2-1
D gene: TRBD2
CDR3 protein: CATSDPLAGGLNEQFF
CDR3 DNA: TGTGCCACCAGTGATCCTCTAGCGGGAGGTCTCAATGAGCAGTTCTTC

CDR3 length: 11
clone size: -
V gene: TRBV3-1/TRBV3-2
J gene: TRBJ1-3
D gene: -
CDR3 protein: CASSQSGTIYF
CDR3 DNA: TGTGCCAGCAGCCAAAGCGGCACCATATATTTT

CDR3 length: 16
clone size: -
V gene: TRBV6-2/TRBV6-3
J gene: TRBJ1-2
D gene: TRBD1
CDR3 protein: CASSARGSWANYGYTF
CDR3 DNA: TGTGCCAGCAGCGCCAGGGGGTCTTGGGCTAACTATGGCTACACCTTC

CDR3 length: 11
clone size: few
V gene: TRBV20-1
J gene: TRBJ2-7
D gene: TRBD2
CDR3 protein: CSVTAGGPQYF
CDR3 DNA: TGCAGTGTCACCGCGGGGGGTCCGCAGTACTTC

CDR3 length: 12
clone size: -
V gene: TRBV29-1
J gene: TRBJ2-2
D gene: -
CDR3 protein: CSVGLTTGELFF
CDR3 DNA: TGCAGCGTGGGGCTTACCACCGGGGAGCTGTTTTTT

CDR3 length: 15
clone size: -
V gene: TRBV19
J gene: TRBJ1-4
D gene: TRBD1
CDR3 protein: CASSSLGQENEKLFF
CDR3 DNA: TGTGCCAGTAGTTCTCTGGGACAGGAAAATGAAAAACTGTTTTTT

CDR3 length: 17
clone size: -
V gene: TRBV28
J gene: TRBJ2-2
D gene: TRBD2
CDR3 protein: CASGLSGTSANTGELFF
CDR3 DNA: TGTGCCAGCGGCCTTTCCGGGACTAGCGCCAACACCGGGGAGCTGTTTTTT

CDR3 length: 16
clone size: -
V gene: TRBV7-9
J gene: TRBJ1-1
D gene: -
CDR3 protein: CASSRGGGGANTEAFF
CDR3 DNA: TGTGCCAGCAGCCGCGGCGGGGGAGGGGCCAACACTGAAGCTTTCTTT

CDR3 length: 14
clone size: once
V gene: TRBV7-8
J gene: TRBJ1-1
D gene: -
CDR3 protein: CASSLGGGNTEAFF
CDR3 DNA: TGTGCCAGCAGCTTAGGCGGGGGTAACACTGAAGCTTTCTTT

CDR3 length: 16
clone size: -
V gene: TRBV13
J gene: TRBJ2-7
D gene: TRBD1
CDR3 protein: CASSLGRGTGGYEQYF
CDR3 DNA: TGTGCCAGCAGCTTAGGCCGCGGGACAGGGGGTTACGAGCAGTACTTC

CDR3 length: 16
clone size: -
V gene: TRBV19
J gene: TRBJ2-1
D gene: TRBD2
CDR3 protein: CASSIRTSAFRGEQFF
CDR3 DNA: TGTGCCAGTAGTATACGGACTAGCGCGTTCAGGGGTGAGCAGTTCTTC

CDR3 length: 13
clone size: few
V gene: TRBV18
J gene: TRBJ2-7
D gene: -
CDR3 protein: CASSPRKPDEQYF
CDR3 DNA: TGTGCCAGCTCACCACGGAAACCGGACGAGCAGTACTTC

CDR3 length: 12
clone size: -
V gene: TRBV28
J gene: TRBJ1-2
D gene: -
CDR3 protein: CASSAGYYGYTF
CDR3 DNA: TGTGCCAGCAGTGCGGGGTACTATGGCTACACCTTC

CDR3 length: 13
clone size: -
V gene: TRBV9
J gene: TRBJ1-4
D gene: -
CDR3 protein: CASSPSSGEKLFF
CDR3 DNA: TGTGCCAGCAGCCCAAGTTCGGGAGAAAAACTGTTTTTT

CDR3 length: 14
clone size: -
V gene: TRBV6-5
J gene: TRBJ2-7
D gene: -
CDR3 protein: CASSYAGAGYEQYF
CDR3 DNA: TGTGCCAGCAGTTATGCCGGGGCCGGCTACGAGCAGTACTTC

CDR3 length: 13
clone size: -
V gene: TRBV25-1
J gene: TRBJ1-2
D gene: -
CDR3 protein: CASRSGELYGYTF
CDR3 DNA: TGTGCCAGCAGATCAGGGGAGCTATATGGCTACACCTTC

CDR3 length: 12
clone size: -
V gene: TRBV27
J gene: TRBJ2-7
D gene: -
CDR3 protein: CATGVGIYEQYF
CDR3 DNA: TGTGCCACGGGGGTGGGGATTTACGAGCAGTACTTC

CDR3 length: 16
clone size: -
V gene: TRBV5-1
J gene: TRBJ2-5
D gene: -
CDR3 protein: CASSLIGSLNQETQYF
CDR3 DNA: TGCGCCAGCAGCTTGATTGGGTCCCTAAACCAAGAGACCCAGTACTTC

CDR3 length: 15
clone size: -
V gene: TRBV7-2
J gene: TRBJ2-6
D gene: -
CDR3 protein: CASSPGPQRANVLTF
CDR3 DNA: TGTGCCAGCAGCCCAGGACCACAGAGGGCCAACGTCCTGACTTTC

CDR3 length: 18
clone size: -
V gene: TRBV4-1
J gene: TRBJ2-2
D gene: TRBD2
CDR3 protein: CASSRSLIAGDYTGELFF
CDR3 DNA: TGCGCCAGCAGCCGGAGTCTTATAGCGGGAGACTACACCGGGGAGCTGTTTTTT

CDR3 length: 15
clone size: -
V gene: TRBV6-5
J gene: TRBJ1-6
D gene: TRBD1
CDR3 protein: CASSYSQGAKSPLHF
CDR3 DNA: TGTGCCAGCAGTTACTCGCAGGGGGCGAAATCACCCCTCCACTTT

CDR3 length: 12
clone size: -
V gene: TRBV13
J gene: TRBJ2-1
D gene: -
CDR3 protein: CASSPEYNEQFF
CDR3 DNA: TGTGCCAGCAGTCCTGAATACAATGAGCAGTTCTTC

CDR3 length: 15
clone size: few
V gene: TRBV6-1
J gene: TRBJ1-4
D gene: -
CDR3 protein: CASRFDSATNEKLFF
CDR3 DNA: TGTGCCAGCAGATTCGACAGTGCAACTAATGAAAAACTGTTTTTT

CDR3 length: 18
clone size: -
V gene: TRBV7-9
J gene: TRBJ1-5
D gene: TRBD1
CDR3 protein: CASSFAREGGRSNQPQHF
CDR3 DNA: TGTGCCAGCAGCTTCGCCCGTGAAGGGGGCCGGAGCAATCAGCCCCAGCATTTT

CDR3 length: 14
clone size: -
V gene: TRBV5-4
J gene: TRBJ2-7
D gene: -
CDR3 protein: CASSWGGSGYEQYF
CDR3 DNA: TGTGCCAGCAGCTGGGGCGGGTCCGGCTACGAGCAGTACTTC

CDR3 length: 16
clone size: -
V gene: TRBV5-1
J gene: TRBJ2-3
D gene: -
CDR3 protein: CASSLSTPTRTDTQYF
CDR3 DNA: TGCGCCAGCAGCTTGAGTACACCGACACGCACAGATACGCAGTATTTT

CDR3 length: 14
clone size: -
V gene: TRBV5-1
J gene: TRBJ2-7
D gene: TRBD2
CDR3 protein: CASSMPGGYYEQYF
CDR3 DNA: TGCGCCAGCAGCATGCCGGGGGGATACTACGAGCAGTACTTC

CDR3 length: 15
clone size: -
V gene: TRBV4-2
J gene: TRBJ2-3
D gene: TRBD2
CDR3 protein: CASSPLAGVADTQYF
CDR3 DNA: TGTGCCAGCAGCCCACTAGCGGGAGTGGCAGATACGCAGTATTTT

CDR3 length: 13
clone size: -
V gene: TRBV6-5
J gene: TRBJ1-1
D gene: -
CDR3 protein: CASSYSRGGEAFF
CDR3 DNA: TGTGCCAGCAGTTACTCTCGGGGCGGTGAAGCTTTCTTT

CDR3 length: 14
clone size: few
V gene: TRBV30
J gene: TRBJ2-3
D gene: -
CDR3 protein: CAWSVGVSTDTQYF
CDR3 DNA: TGTGCCTGGAGTGTAGGGGTTAGCACAGATACGCAGTATTTT

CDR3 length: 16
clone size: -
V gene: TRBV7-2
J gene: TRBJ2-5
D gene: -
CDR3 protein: CASSKSGPTGVETQYF
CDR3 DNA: TGTGCCAGCAGCAAAAGCGGGCCAACAGGGGTCGAGACCCAGTACTTC

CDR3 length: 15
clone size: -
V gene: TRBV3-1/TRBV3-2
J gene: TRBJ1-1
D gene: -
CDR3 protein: CASSQEGLTASGAFF
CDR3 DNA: TGTGCCAGCAGCCAAGAGGGCCTTACCGCCTCGGGAGCTTTCTTT

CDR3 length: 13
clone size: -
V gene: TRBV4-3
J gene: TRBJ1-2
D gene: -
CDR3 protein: CASSQDTNYGYTF
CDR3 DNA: TGCGCCAGCAGCCAAGACACTAACTATGGCTACACCTTC

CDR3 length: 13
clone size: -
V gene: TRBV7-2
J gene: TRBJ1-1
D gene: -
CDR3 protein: CASSLYGSTEAFF
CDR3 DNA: TGTGCCAGCAGCTTATATGGATCCACTGAAGCTTTCTTT

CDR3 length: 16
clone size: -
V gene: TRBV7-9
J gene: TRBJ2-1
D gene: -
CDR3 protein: CASSQIRRTVANEQFF
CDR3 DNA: TGTGCCAGCAGCCAAATCAGGCGGACAGTCGCCAATGAGCAGTTCTTC

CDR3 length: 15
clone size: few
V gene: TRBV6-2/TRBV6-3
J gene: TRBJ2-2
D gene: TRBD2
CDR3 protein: CASSPLAGRTGELFF
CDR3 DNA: TGTGCCAGCAGTCCCTTAGCGGGGCGGACCGGGGAGCTGTTTTTT

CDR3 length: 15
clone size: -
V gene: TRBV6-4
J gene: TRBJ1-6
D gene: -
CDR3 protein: CASSDSWGGSSPLHF
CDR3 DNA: TGTGCCAGCAGTGACAGTTGGGGGGGGAGTTCACCCCTCCACTTT

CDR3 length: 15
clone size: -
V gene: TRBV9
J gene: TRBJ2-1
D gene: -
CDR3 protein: CASSLGGGSYNEQFF
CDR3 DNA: TGTGCCAGCAGCCTGGGGGGAGGCTCCTACAATGAGCAGTTCTTC

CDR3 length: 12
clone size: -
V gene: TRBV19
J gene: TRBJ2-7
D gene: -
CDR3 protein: CASRAGAYEQYF
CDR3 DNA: TGTGCCAGTAGAGCAGGAGCCTACGAGCAGTACTTC

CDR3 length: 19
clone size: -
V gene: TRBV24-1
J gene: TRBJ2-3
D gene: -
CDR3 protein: CATSDSELGRGGFTDTQYF
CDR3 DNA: TGTGCCACCAGTGATTCCGAGCTTGGACGGGGTGGATTCACAGATACGCAGTATTTT

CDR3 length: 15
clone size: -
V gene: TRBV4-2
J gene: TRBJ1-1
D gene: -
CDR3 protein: CASSPAPGWGTEAFF
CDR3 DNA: TGTGCCAGCAGTCCCGCCCCAGGGTGGGGGACTGAAGCTTTCTTT

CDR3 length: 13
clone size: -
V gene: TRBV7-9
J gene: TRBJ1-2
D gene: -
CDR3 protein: CASSLVAPYGYTF
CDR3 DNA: TGTGCCAGCAGCTTAGTGGCCCCCTATGGCTACACCTTC

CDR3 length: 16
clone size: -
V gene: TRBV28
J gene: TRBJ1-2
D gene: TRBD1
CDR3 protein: CASRYSDRVYDYGYTF
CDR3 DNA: TGTGCCAGCAGATACTCGGACAGGGTGTATGACTATGGCTACACCTTC

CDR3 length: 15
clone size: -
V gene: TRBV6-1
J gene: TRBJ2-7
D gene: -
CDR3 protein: CASSENPGPSYEQYF
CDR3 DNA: TGTGCCAGCAGTGAAAATCCGGGACCCTCCTACGAGCAGTACTTC

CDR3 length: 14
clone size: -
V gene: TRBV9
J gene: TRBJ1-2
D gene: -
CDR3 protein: CASSVGEGNYGYTF
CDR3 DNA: TGTGCCAGCAGCGTAGGGGAAGGAAACTATGGCTACACCTTC

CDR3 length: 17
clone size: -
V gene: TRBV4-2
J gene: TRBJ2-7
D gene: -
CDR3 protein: CASSQDNPWEFAYEQYF
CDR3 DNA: TGTGCCAGCAGCCAAGATAACCCCTGGGAGTTCGCCTACGAGCAGTACTTC

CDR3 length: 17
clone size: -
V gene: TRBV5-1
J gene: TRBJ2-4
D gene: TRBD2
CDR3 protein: CASSFFSGSQTKNIQYF
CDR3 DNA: TGCGCCAGCAGCTTCTTTAGCGGGAGTCAGACCAAAAACATTCAGTACTTC

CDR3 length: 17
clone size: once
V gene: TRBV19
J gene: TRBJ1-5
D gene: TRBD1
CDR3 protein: CASSITQQGDPYQPQHF
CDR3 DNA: TGTGCCAGTAGTATCACCCAACAGGGGGATCCCTATCAGCCCCAGCATTTT

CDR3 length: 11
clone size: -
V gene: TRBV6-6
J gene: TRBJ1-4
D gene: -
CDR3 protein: CATFLRQKLFF
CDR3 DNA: TGTGCCACCTTCCTTAGACAAAAACTGTTTTTT

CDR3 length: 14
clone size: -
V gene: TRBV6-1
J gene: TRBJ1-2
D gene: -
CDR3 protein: CASSDLDLSYGYTF
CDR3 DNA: TGTGCCAGCAGTGACCTCGACCTCAGCTATGGCTACACCTTC

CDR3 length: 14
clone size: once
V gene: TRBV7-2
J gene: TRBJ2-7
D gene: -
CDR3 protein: CASSYGAGAYEQYF
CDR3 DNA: TGTGCCAGCAGCTACGGGGCAGGGGCCTACGAGCAGTACTTC

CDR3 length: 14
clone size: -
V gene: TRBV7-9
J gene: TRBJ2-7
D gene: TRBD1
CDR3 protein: CASVPGQGPREQYF
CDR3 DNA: TGTGCCAGCGTTCCGGGACAGGGACCTCGGGAGCAGTACTTC

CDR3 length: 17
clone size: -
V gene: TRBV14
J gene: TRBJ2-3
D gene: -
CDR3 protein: CASSQDPGRRGTDTQYF
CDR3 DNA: TGTGCCAGCAGCCAAGATCCGGGGCGGAGGGGCACAGATACGCAGTATTTT

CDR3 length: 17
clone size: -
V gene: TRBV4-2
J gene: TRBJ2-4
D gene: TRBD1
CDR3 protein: CASSHPSGQRAKNIQYF
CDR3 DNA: TGTGCCAGCAGCCACCCATCGGGACAGAGAGCCAAAAACATTCAGTACTTC

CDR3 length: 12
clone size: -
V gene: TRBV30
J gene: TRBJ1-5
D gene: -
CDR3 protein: CAWSTEGQPQHF
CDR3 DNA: TGTGCCTGGAGTACGGAAGGACAGCCCCAGCATTTT

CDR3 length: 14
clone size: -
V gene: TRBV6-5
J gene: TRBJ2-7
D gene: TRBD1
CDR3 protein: CASSYADRGYEQYF
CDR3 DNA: TGTGCCAGCAGTTACGCGGACAGGGGCTACGAGCAGTACTTC

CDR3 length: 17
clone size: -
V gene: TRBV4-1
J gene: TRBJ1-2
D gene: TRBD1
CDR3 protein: CASSQALRDRGGVGYTF
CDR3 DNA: TGCGCCAGCAGCCAAGCCCTCAGGGACAGGGGGGGCGTAGGCTACACCTTC